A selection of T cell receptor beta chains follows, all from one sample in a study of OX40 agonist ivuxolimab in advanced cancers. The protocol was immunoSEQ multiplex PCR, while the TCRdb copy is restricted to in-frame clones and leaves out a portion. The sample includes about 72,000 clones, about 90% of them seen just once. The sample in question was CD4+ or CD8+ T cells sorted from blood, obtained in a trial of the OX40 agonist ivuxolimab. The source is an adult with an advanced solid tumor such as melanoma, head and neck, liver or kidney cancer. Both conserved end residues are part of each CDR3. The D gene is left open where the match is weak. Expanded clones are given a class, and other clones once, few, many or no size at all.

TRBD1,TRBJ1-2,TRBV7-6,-,CASSAQPGTGGQGYTF,TGTGCCAGCAGCGCACAACCCGGGACAGGGGGTCAGGGCTACACCTTC
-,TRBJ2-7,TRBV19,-,CASSPTRDLSYEQYF,TGTGCCAGTAGTCCAACCCGGGACCTCTCCTACGAGCAGTACTTC
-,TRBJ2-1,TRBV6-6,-,CASSYRPTGSGNEQFF,TGTGCCAGCAGTTACCGTCCAACAGGGTCGGGCAATGAGCAGTTCTTC
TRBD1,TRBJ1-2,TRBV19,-,CASSDGQGNYGYTF,TGTGCCAGTAGTGACGGACAGGGTAACTATGGCTACACCTTC
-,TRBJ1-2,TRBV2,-,CASSGLNYGYTF,TGTGCCAGTAGCGGACTTAACTATGGCTACACCTTC
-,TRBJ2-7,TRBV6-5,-,CASAEGGSYEQYF,TGTGCCAGCGCTGAGGGAGGCTCCTACGAGCAGTACTTC
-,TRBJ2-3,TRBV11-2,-,CASSPRRDPRGDTQYF,TGTGCCAGCAGCCCCCGCCGGGATCCCAGGGGAGATACGCAGTATTTT
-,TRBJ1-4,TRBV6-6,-,CASINSGMGGEKLFF,TGTGCCAGCATCAATTCCGGGATGGGCGGGGAAAAACTGTTTTTT
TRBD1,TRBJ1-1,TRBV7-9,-,CASSKTAGGTEAFF,TGTGCCAGCAGCAAAACGGCAGGGGGAACTGAAGCTTTCTTT
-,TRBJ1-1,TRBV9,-,CASSTGQNTEAFF,TGTGCCAGCAGCACGGGACAGAACACTGAAGCTTTCTTT
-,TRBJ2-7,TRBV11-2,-,CASSLVGSSYEQYF,TGTGCCAGCAGCCTAGTGGGCAGCTCCTACGAGCAGTACTTC
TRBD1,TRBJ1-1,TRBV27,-,CASSKQIGQGRTEAFF,TGTGCCAGCAGTAAACAAATAGGACAGGGAAGAACCGAAGCTTTCTTT
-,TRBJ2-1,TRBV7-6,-,CASSLGGAEKQFF,TGTGCCAGCAGCCTGGGGGGAGCGGAGAAGCAGTTCTTC
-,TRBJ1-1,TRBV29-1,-,CSVSWREGNTEAFF,TGCAGCGTTTCTTGGCGAGAGGGAAACACTGAAGCTTTCTTT
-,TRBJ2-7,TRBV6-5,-,CASSPGWGDYEQYF,TGTGCCAGCAGTCCAGGGTGGGGGGACTACGAGCAGTACTTC
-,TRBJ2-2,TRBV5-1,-,CASSLGIRGFNTGELFF,TGCGCCAGCAGCTTGGGAATCCGGGGCTTCAACACCGGGGAGCTGTTTTTT
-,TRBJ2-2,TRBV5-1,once,CASSLAGNTGELFF,TGCGCCAGCAGCTTGGCCGGGAACACCGGGGAGCTGTTTTTT
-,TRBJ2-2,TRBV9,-,CASSVVPVNTGELFF,TGTGCCAGCAGCGTAGTGCCAGTGAACACCGGGGAGCTGTTTTTT
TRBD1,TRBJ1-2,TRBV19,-,CATASGQRAYGYTF,TGTGCCACCGCGTCGGGACAGAGGGCTTATGGCTACACCTTC
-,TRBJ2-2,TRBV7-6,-,CASSLKRALNTGELFF,TGTGCCAGCAGCTTAAAGAGGGCCCTGAACACCGGGGAGCTGTTTTTT
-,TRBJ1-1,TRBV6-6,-,CASITLTEAFF,TGTGCCAGCATTACTCTCACTGAAGCTTTCTTT
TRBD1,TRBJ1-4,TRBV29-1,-,CSVATGASEKLFF,TGCAGCGTGGCGACAGGGGCAAGTGAAAAACTGTTTTTT
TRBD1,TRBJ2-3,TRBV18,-,CASSARGTGGTDTQYF,TGTGCCAGCTCAGCCCGGGGGACAGGGGGCACAGATACGCAGTATTTT
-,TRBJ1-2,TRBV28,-,CATLVGALHGYTF,TGTGCCACCCTCGTTGGGGCGCTCCATGGCTACACCTTC
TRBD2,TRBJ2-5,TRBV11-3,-,CASSLTRGLAAQETQYF,TGTGCCAGCAGCTTGACCCGAGGACTAGCGGCCCAAGAGACCCAGTACTTC
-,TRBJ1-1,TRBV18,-,CASSSTTPGYFTEAFF,TGTGCCAGCTCATCGACTACTCCGGGGTACTTCACTGAAGCTTTCTTT
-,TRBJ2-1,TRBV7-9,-,CASPRDGTYNEQFF,TGTGCCAGCCCCCGGGACGGCACCTACAATGAGCAGTTCTTC
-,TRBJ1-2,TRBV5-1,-,CASSLGLVGGTNYGYTF,TGCGCCAGCAGCTTGGGCCTGGTTGGGGGTACTAACTATGGCTACACCTTC
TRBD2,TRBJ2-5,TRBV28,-,CASTTPSGARETQYF,TGTGCCAGCACCACCCCTAGCGGGGCCCGGGAGACCCAGTACTTC
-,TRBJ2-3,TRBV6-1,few,CASSERWAGLGTDTQYF,TGTGCCAGCAGTGAAAGGTGGGCGGGACTGGGCACAGATACGCAGTATTTT
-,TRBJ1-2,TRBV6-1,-,CASRADILYGYTF,TGTGCCAGCAGGGCAGATATCCTCTATGGCTACACCTTC
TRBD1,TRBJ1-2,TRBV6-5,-,CASSLQGTYGYTF,TGTGCCAGCAGCCTACAGGGGACATATGGCTACACCTTC
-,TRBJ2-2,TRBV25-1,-,CASSAVTGRGRDTGELFF,TGTGCCAGCAGTGCCGTCACGGGAAGGGGCAGGGACACCGGGGAGCTGTTTTTT
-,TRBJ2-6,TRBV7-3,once,CASSLTAGSGANVLTF,TGTGCCAGCAGCTTAACGGCGGGGTCTGGGGCCAACGTCCTGACTTTC
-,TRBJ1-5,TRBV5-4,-,CASSLYGQPQHF,TGTGCCAGCAGCTTGTATGGTCAGCCCCAGCATTTT
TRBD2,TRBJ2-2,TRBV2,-,CASSVTSAGELFF,TGTGCCAGCAGTGTTACTAGCGCCGGGGAGCTGTTTTTT
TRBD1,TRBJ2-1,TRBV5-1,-,CASSRSGTGSDEQFF,TGCGCCAGCAGTCGCAGTGGGACAGGGAGCGATGAGCAGTTCTTC
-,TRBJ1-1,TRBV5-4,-,CASSLRWRSANTEAFF,TGTGCCAGCAGCTTGAGGTGGAGGAGCGCGAACACTGAAGCTTTCTTT
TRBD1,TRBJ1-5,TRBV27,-,CASSLRQGLQPQHF,TGTGCCAGCAGTTTAAGACAGGGACTCCAGCCCCAGCATTTT
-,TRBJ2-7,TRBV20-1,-,CSASPGVEQYF,TGCAGTGCTAGTCCTGGGGTCGAGCAGTACTTC
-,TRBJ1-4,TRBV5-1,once,CASSFGRNNEKLFF,TGCGCCAGCAGCTTCGGACGGAATAATGAAAAACTGTTTTTT
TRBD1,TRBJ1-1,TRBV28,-,CASSRDSTEAFF,TGTGCCAGCAGTCGGGACAGCACGGAAGCTTTCTTT
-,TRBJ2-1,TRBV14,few,CASSQVGYRNNEQFF,TGTGCCAGCAGCCAAGTTGGGTACAGGAACAATGAGCAGTTCTTC
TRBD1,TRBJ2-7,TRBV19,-,CASSIKRLGQGASSYEQYF,TGTGCCAGTAGTATTAAACGGCTGGGACAGGGGGCGAGCTCCTACGAGCAGTACTTC
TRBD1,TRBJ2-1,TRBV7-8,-,CASSLRDRDYNEQFF,TGTGCCAGCAGCCTCCGGGACAGGGACTACAATGAGCAGTTCTTC
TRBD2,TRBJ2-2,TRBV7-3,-,CASSLMPASGSPGELFF,TGTGCCAGCAGCTTAATGCCGGCTAGCGGGAGTCCCGGGGAGCTGTTTTTT
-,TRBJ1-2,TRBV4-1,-,CASSQESSQGVMTEGYTF,TGCGCCAGCAGCCAAGAGTCTTCGCAGGGTGTTATGACTGAGGGCTACACCTTC
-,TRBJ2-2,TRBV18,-,CASSPPARGVTTGELFF,TGTGCCAGCTCACCACCCGCCAGGGGTGTTACCACCGGGGAGCTGTTTTTT
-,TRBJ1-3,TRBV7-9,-,CASSLGGSGTIYF,TGTGCCAGCAGCTTAGGGGGATCTGGCACCATATATTTT
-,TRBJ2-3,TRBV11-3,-,CASSLEGGSDTQYF,TGTGCCAGCAGCCTAGAGGGGGGATCGGATACGCAGTATTTT
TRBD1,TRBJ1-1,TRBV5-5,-,CASSRRTGLAFF,TGTGCCAGCAGCCGAAGGACAGGGTTAGCTTTCTTT
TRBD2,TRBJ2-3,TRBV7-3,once,CASSSLGGGPDTQYF,TGTGCCAGCAGCTCCCTCGGCGGGGGGCCAGATACGCAGTATTTT
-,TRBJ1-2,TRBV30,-,CAWSGSTYGYTF,TGTGCCTGGAGTGGTAGCACGTATGGCTACACCTTC